One and the same sample provided the 28 T cell receptor beta chains below, sequenced in a study of T cells after yellow fever vaccination. One entry per CDR3 protein, called by TCRdb with MiXCR from the 5' RACE reads. The profile shows some 500,000 distinct CDR3 sequences, about 14% of them singletons. This specimen consisted of PBMCs, obtained on the day of the yellow fever booster vaccination. All receptors come from a man in his thirties or forties who received the YFV17D yellow fever vaccine.

In nucleotides, the CDR3 is TGTGCCAGTCGAAGGCAGGGTTACGATGAGCAGTTCTTC. It codes for CASRRQGYDEQFF. The V gene is TRBV19, the J gene TRBJ2-1, with D tentatively TRBD1 (5 bases). The CDR3 extends over 13 amino acids. Germline CDR1 LNHDA, CDR2 SQIVND (reference sequence). Trimming shortened V by 8 bases and J by 8 bases, and 16 bases separated the two germline ends.

V is TRBV9 and J is TRBJ2-4; 9 nucleotides agree with TRBD1. CDR1 is SGDLS, CDR2 YYNGEE, per germline. CDR3 size: 13 residues. V lost 3 bases, J lost 15 bases, and 10 bases stayed unmatched. The CDR3: CASSADPGTGRYF. The CDR3 DNA is TGTGCCAGCAGCGCCGACCCCGGGACAGGGCGGTACTTC.

The chain links TRBV20-1 to TRBJ2-7; TRBD1 or TRBD2 may be the D gene (5 bases each). The germline gives CDR1 DFQATT, CDR2 SNEGSKA (reference sequence). This CDR3 is 13 amino acids long. V lost 6 bases, J lost 2 bases, and 14 bases lay in between. This CDR3 is CSASHGTAYEQYF. Written as DNA, the CDR3 is TGCAGTGCCTCGCACGGGACCGCCTACGAGCAGTACTTC.

The gene calls are TRBV10-1 and TRBJ2-4; D may be TRBD2 (6 bases). Germline values: CDR1 WNHNN, CDR2 SYGVQD (reference sequence). V lost 5 bases and J 2 bases, leaving 10 bases between the germline ends. This CDR3 has 14 amino acids. CDR3 in DNA: TGCGCCAGCAGTAGAGGCGGGACCAAAAACATTCAGTACTTC. The encoded protein is CASSRGGTKNIQYF.

This chain connects TRBV30 to TRBJ2-2; D gene unclear. CDR1 is GTSNPN, CDR2 SVGIG, per germline (reference sequence). This CDR3 region has 14 residues. V was pared by 3 bases and J by 1 base, with 9 bases between. CDR3 nucleotides: TGTGCCTGGAGCGTCCGAAGGAACACCGGGGAGCTGTTTTTT. Amino acid sequence: CAWSVRRNTGELFF.

This chain uses TRBV12-3 or TRBV12-4 with TRBJ1-2; D call uncertain. Between the trimmed V and J ends, which lost 2 bases and 4 bases, there was a span of 11 bases. The CDR3 has 14 residues. The CDR3 loop is CASSLQATFYGYTF. As DNA, the CDR3 is TGTGCCAGCAGTTTACAGGCAACCTTCTATGGCTACACCTTC.

V and J are TRBV20-1 and TRBJ1-5, with D perhaps matching TRBD1 (6 bases). V dropped 5 bases and J dropped 4 bases, with 12 bases sitting between them. The CDR3 extends over 13 amino acids. Germline V gene lookup returns CDR1 DFQATT and CDR2 SNEGSKA (reference sequence). CDR3 nucleotide sequence: TGCAGTGCTCCAAGGGGGGCGAATCAGCCCCAGCATTTT. It encodes CSAPRGANQPQHF.

The chain carries TRBV7-9 and TRBJ2-1; D ambiguous. The germline V gene has CDR1 SEHNR and CDR2 FQNEAQ (reference sequence). V shed 4 bases and J shed 7 bases, with 8 bases lying between them. The CDR3 spans 12 residues. This CDR3 is CASSYDENEQFF. CDR3 coding DNA: TGTGCCAGCAGCTACGACGAGAATGAGCAGTTCTTC.

In this sample, this clonotype turned up a few times. An end of the junction does not agree with germline; a read error may underlie this. The chain employs TRBV12-3 or TRBV12-4 and TRBJ1-5, with D hard to call. The CDR3 is 12 amino acids. The CDR3 nucleotides are TGTGCCAGCAGTGTAGCTCGGAATCCCCAGCATTTT. Translation: CASSVARNPQHF.

There are a few counts of this clonotype. The chain employs TRBV4-2 and TRBJ2-7; D is ambiguous. The germline V gene encodes CDR1 LGHNA and CDR2 YNFKEQ. The ends were cut back, 0 bases at V and 2 bases at J, with 11 bases in the middle. The CDR3 totals 15 residues. In DNA form, the CDR3 reads TGTGCCAGCAGCCAAGAATTGTACGGCACCTACGAGCAGTACTTC. Amino acid sequence: CASSQELYGTYEQYF.

This clonotype turned up a few times. The chain carries TRBV14 and TRBJ2-1, with D tentatively TRBD1 (5 bases). Germline V gene data show CDR1 as SGHDN and CDR2 as FVKESK. Trimming removed 5 bases from V and 10 bases from J, with 12 bases in between. The CDR3 sequence is 12 residues long. The CDR3 sequence: CASSVDPGEQFF. The CDR3 DNA sequence: TGTGCCAGCAGCGTGGACCCAGGGGAGCAGTTCTTC.

This clonotype occurred a few times. This chain joins TRBV12-3 or TRBV12-4 and TRBJ2-1; D remains unclear. With 3 bases removed from V and 6 bases from J, the gap between germline ends came to 9 bases. This CDR3 region has 13 residues. The CDR3 DNA reads TGTGCCAGCAGTTTCGCGGAACCCAATGAGCAGTTCTTC. As protein: CASSFAEPNEQFF.

The chain joins TRBV24-1 to TRBJ2-1; D is unclear. The CDR3 length is 17 residues. V lost 2 bases and J 8 bases, leaving 21 bases between the germline ends. Germline V lookup: CDR1 KGHDR, CDR2 SFDVKD. CDR3 amino acids: CATSDSSLGGRVDEQFF. The CDR3 nucleotides read TGTGCCACCAGTGATTCCTCCCTGGGCGGCCGGGTTGATGAGCAGTTCTTC.

This clonotype was seen a handful of times. V is TRBV2 and J is TRBJ2-7, with TRBD1 matching over 8 bases. V was clipped by 8 bases and J by 6 bases; unmatched bases: 9. The CDR3 extends over 13 amino acids. The germline CDR1 and CDR2 sequences are SNHLY and FYNNEI. CDR3 region: CASLIGTGSEQYF. As DNA, the CDR3 is TGTGCCAGCTTGATAGGGACAGGCTCCGAGCAGTACTTC. Looking up the rest from reference TRBV2 and TRBJ2-7 gives the full variable domain: EPEVTQTPSHQVTQMGQEVILRCVPISNHLYFYWYRQILGQKVEFLVSFYNNEISEKSEIFDDQFSVERPDGSNFTLKIRSTKLEDSAMYFCASLIGTGSEQYFGPGTRLTVT.

Only a few counts were recorded for this clonotype. V is TRBV2 and J is TRBJ2-1; D unclear. CDR3 length: 12 amino acids. The V gene's germline CDR1 is SNHLY and CDR2 FYNNEI. Trimming removed 1 base from V and 8 bases from J, with 6 bases in between. The CDR3 DNA sequence: TGTGCCAGCAGTGAAGTTTACGATGAGCAGTTCTTC. It specifies CASSEVYDEQFF.

The chain links TRBV7-8 to TRBJ1-1; possible D gene TRBD1, 6 bases. Trimming cost V 5 bases and J 3 bases, with 13 bases left between them. The length of the CDR3 is 14 residues. CDR1 and CDR2 from the germline V gene are SGHVS and FQNEAQ. Written as DNA, the CDR3 is TGTGCCAGCAGCACCAGGGGTAGGGACACTGAAGCTTTCTTT. Residues: CASSTRGRDTEAFF.

This chain joins TRBV4-2 and TRBJ2-3; the match to TRBD2 covers 7 bases. The CDR3 length is 19 residues. V shed 0 bases, J shed 6 bases, and the junction held 18 bases outside the gene matches. The germline V gene has CDR1 LGHNA and CDR2 YNFKEQ. The CDR3 spells CASSQDSGRLAAGRDTQYF. The CDR3 coding sequence is TGTGCCAGCAGCCAAGATTCGGGGCGACTAGCCGCCGGGAGGGATACGCAGTATTTT.

This clonotype was observed a handful of times. J is TRBJ2-7 and V is TRBV5-4, with D unresolved. V lost 5 bases and J 4 bases, leaving 10 bases between the germline ends. The germline V gene has CDR1 SGHNT and CDR2 YYREEE (reference sequence). This CDR3 has 12 residues. The CDR3: CASRILGYEQYF. In DNA, the CDR3 is TGTGCCAGCAGGATCCTGGGTTACGAGCAGTACTTC.

The rearrangement joins TRBV3-1 to TRBJ1-1; D unresolved. Germline CDR1 and CDR2: LGHDT and YNNKEL (reference sequence). This CDR3 has 12 residues. Trimming removed 11 bases at V and 3 bases at J, with 13 bases between. CDR3 in amino acids: CASSRFDTEAFF. CDR3 in DNA: TGTGCCTCCTCTCGTTTCGACACTGAAGCTTTCTTT.

This clonotype was counted between two and nine times. The chain employs TRBV3-1 and TRBJ1-1; 8 bases match TRBD1. V shed 3 bases, J shed 7 bases, and the junction held 4 bases outside the gene matches. CDR1 is LGHDT and CDR2 is YNNKEL in the germline V gene (reference sequence). The CDR3 runs to 13 residues. CDR3 DNA sequence: TGTGCCAGCAGCCACACAGGGGGTGGTGAAGCTTTCTTT. Translating it yields CASSHTGGGEAFF.

Comment on this clonotype: One end of the junction does not line up with germline, which may come from a read error. The rearrangement links TRBV10-1 to TRBJ2-3; D might be TRBD2 (6 bases). This CDR3 has 13 amino acids. CDR1 and CDR2 from the germline V gene are WNHNN and SYGVQD (reference sequence). CDR3 DNA: TGCGCCAGCAGGGCAGGAGGCGGGGATACGCGGTATTTT. Translating gives CASRAGGGDTRYF.

The rearrangement links TRBV24-1 to TRBJ2-7; unclear D gene. V was cut by 3 bases and J by 4 bases, with 3 bases left in between. The CDR3 spans 11 residues. CDR1 and CDR2 (germline): KGHDR, SFDVKD. DNA for the CDR3: TGTGCCACCAGTGATAAATACGAGCAGTACTTC. Translating it yields CATSDKYEQYF.

CDR3 residues: CASSFHPSGPQHF. The CDR3, as DNA: TGTGCCAGCAGCTTTCACCCGAGCGGGCCCCAGCATTTT. V is TRBV11-2 and J is TRBJ1-5, with D uncertain. From germline, CDR1 is SGHAT and CDR2 FQNNGV. This CDR3 comprises 13 residues. V gave up 3 bases and J gave up 9 bases, with 12 bases separating them.

The chain is built from TRBV29-1 and TRBJ2-3; D call uncertain. CDR1 is SQVTM and CDR2 is ANQGSEA in the germline V gene. V was cut by 8 bases and J by 2 bases, with 14 bases left in between. This CDR3 has 13 amino acids. Here the CDR3 reads CSQGQAHTDTQYF. For the CDR3, the DNA is TGCAGCCAAGGGCAGGCCCACACAGATACGCAGTATTTT.

This clonotype has just a few counts. The chain joins TRBV5-1 to TRBJ2-3; 11 bases agree with TRBD2. CDR3 length: 16 amino acids. The trim removed 2 bases at V and 3 bases at J, leaving 5 bases unmatched. From germline, CDR1 is SGHRS and CDR2 YFSETQ. The CDR3 sequence is CASSFSLAGATDTQYF. CDR3 sequence (DNA): TGCGCCAGCAGCTTTTCACTAGCGGGAGCTACAGATACGCAGTATTTT.

The V and J genes are TRBV3-1 and TRBJ2-7; 9 nucleotides agree with TRBD2. J gave up 0 bases and V 3 bases, and 3 bases lay outside the gene matches. Germline assignment: CDR1 LGHDT and CDR2 YNNKEL (reference sequence). The CDR3 runs 15 residues. This CDR3 is CASSHGGRGSYEQYF. The CDR3 DNA sequence: TGTGCCAGCAGCCACGGCGGGAGGGGCTCCTACGAGCAGTACTTC.

The gene calls are TRBV3-1 and TRBJ1-1, with TRBD1 matching over 7 bases. Germline CDR1 reads LGHDT; CDR2 reads YNNKEL (reference sequence). This CDR3 comprises 16 residues. With 3 bases clipped from V and 3 bases from J, the junction kept 10 bases outside the gene matches. CDR3 residues: CASSQQGVPRDTEAFF. CDR3 bases: TGTGCCAGCAGCCAGCAGGGGGTCCCCCGGGACACTGAAGCTTTCTTT.

This clonotype has a handful of counts. The chain is built from TRBV11-1 and TRBJ2-7; possible D gene TRBD1, 6 bases. The V and J ends lost 5 bases and 4 bases respectively, with 18 bases between them. Germline CDR1 and CDR2: SGHAT and FQDESV (reference sequence). The CDR3 loop spans 15 amino acids. The CDR3 DNA follows: TGTGCCAGCAGCCAGACCGGGACAATCGAATACGAGCAGTACTTC. Its translation is CASSQTGTIEYEQYF. The variable domain in full, completed from reference TRBV11-1 and TRBJ2-7, reads EAEVAQSPRYKITEKSQAVAFWCDPISGHATLYWYRQILGQGPELLVQFQDESVVDDSQLPKDRFSAERLKGVDSTLKIQPAELGDSAMYLCASSQTGTIEYEQYFGPGTRLTVT.